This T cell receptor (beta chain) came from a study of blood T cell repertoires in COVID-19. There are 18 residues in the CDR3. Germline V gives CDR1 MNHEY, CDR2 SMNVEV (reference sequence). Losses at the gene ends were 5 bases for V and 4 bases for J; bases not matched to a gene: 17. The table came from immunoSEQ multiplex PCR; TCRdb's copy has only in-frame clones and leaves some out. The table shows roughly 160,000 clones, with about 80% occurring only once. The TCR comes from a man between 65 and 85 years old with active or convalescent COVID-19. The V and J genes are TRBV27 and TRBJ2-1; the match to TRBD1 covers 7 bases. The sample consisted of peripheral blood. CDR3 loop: CASSPGTATFLMYNEQFF. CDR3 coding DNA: TGTGCCAGCAGTCCCGGGACAGCCACCTTTTTAATGTACAATGAGCAGTTCTTC.